This T cell receptor (beta chain) was captured in a study of blood T cell repertoires in COVID-19. For the study at large: From the United States, Italy and Spain came samples of acute and convalescent COVID-19. PBMCs, B-cell-depleted T cells, or T cells were the source of the cDNA or gDNA that made up the material.

In the study's own analysis: Amplification of reference gene primers was used by the study to estimate nucleated cell counts. Generated by immunoSEQ multiplex PCR, the TCRdb table keeps only in-frame clones and is missing some. V, J and clone size are those of that table, while D and trimming were read from the DNA. The sample consists of 150,000 or so clones, around 86% of them appearing once. This clone was counted only a few times. Germline V CDR1 and CDR2: KGHSH, LQKENI. The CDR3 has 14 residues. Trimming cost V 3 bases and J 7 bases; bases outside gene matches: 5. Material: peripheral blood. This TCR was sampled from a human donor in a cohort sampled during active COVID-19. V usage is TRBV18 and J usage is TRBJ1-2; 10 bases match TRBD1. CDR3 bases: TGTGCCAGCTCACCTGCCGGGACAGGGGTTGGCTACACCTTC. This gives the protein CASSPAGTGVGYTF.